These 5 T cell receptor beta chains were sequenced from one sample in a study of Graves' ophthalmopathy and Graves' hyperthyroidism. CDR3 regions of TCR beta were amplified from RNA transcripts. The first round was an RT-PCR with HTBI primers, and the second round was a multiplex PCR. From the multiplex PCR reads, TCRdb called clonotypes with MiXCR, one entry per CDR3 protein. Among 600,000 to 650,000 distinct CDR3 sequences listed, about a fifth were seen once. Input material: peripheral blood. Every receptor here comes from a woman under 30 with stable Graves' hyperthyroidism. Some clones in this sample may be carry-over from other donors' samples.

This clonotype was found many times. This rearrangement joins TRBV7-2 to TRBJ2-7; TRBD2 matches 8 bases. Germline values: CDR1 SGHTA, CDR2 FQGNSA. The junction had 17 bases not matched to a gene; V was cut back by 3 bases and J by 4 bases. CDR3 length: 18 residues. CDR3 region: CASSFGLAGTSGQYEQYF. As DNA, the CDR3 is TGTGCCAGCAGCTTCGGGCTAGCGGGCACCTCCGGGCAGTACGAGCAGTACTTC.

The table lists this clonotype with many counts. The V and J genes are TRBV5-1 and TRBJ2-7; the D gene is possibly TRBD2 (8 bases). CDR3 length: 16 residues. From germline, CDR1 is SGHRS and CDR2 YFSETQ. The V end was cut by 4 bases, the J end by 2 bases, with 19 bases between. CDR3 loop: CASSPRGGQLTYEQYF. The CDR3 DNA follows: TGCGCCAGCAGCCCTCGGGGGGGACAGCTTACCTACGAGCAGTACTTC.

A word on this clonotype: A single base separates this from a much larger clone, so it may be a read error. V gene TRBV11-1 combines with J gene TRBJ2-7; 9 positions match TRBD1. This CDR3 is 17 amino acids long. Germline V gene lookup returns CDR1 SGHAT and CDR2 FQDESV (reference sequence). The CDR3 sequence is CASSLAIIRDRDYELYF. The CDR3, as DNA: TGTGCCAGCAGCTTAGCGATAATAAGGGACAGGGATTACGAGCTGTACTTC.

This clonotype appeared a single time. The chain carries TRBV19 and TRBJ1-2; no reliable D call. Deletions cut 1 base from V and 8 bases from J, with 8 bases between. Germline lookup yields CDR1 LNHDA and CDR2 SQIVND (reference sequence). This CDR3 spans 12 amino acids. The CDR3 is CASSIVAQGYTF. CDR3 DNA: TGTGCCAGTAGTATAGTGGCGCAAGGCTACACCTTC.

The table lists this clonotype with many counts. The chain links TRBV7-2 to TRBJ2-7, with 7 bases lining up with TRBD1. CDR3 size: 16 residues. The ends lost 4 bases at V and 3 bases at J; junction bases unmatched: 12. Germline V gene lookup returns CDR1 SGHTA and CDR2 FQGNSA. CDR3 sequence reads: CASSSQGWASLYEQYF. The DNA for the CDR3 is TGTGCCAGCAGCTCACAGGGGTGGGCAAGCCTCTACGAGCAGTACTTC.